A selection of T cell receptor beta chains follows, all from one sample in a study of T cell responses to AZD1222 COVID-19 vaccine. The table came from immunoSEQ multiplex PCR; TCRdb's copy has only in-frame clones and leaves some out. The table has more than 100,000 clones, 70% to 85% seen once. The source material was peripheral blood, sampled on day 0 of AZD1222 vaccination. These receptors were taken from an adult in good health. Both conserved end residues are part of each CDR3. D genes are given only for firm matches.

D gene	CDR3 length	V gene	J gene	CDR3 protein	CDR3 DNA
TRBD1	15	TRBV19	TRBJ1-4	CASRRGPTTNEKLFF	TGTGCCAGTCGCAGGGGGCCCACAACTAATGAAAAACTGTTTTTT
TRBD1	15	TRBV18	TRBJ2-7	CASSPTGQGAGEQYF	TGTGCCAGCTCACCAACGGGACAGGGGGCGGGGGAGCAGTACTTC
TRBD1	14	TRBV18	TRBJ1-4	CASSDRGLNEKLFF	TGTGCCAGCTCGGACAGGGGGCTGAATGAAAAACTGTTTTTT
NA	17	TRBV27	TRBJ2-6	CASSLSPGSTGANVLTF	TGTGCCAGCAGTTTATCCCCAGGGTCGACTGGGGCCAACGTCCTGACTTTC
NA	13	TRBV15	TRBJ2-4	CATSPGGRPLGYF	TGTGCCACCAGCCCAGGTGGACGGCCTTTGGGGTACTTC
NA	12	TRBV29-1	TRBJ2-5	CSARDLKETQYF	TGCAGCGCCCGGGATTTAAAAGAGACCCAGTACTTC
NA	14	TRBV3-1/TRBV3-2	TRBJ1-2	CASSQGGGNYGYTF	TGTGCCAGCAGCCAAGGGGGCGGTAACTATGGCTACACCTTC
NA	17	TRBV11-3	TRBJ2-6	CASSLVIGGSGANVLTF	TGTGCCAGCAGCTTAGTGATAGGGGGCTCTGGGGCCAACGTCCTGACTTTC
NA	14	TRBV7-6	TRBJ1-3	CASSSRGDGNTIYF	TGTGCCAGCAGCTCTAGAGGGGATGGAAACACCATATATTTT
NA	13	TRBV6-2/TRBV6-3	TRBJ1-2	CASSPQGSYGYTF	TGTGCCAGCAGTCCGCAGGGGTCCTATGGCTACACCTTC
TRBD2	20	TRBV7-9	TRBJ2-1	CASSNRTSGGRTSSYNEQFF	TGTGCCAGCAGCAACAGGACTAGCGGGGGGCGTACGAGCTCCTACAATGAGCAGTTCTTC